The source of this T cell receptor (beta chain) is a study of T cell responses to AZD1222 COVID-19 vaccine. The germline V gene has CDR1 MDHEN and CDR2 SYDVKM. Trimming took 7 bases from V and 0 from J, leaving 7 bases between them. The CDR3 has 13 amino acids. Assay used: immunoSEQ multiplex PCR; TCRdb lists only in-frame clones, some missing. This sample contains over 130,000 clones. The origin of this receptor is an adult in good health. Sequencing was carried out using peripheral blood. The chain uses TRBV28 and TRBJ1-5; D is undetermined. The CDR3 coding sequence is TGTGCCAGCAATATTAATAGCAATCAGCCCCAGCATTTT. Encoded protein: CASNINSNQPQHF.